The present T cell receptor (beta chain) was sequenced within a study of a mutant IDH1 vaccine in newly diagnosed glioma. Study background: In some groups vaccination began 4-6 weeks post-radiotherapy; others received it with temozolomide. V12 occurred at week 35 and V13 at week 47. Study-level findings and limits: Immune responses arising from the vaccine appeared in approximately 92% of patients. Shifts in the top peripheral T cell clonotypes seemed unrelated to pseudoprogression.

The time point was: week 35, safety follow-up. It was 300 ug of mutant IDH1 20-mer peptide that made up each vaccine dose, given with topical imiquimod. In regard to this clone: The antigen remains unidentified.

Germline V lookup: CDR1 MNHEY, CDR2 SVGAGI. Between the trimmed V and J ends, which lost 2 bases and 4 bases, there was a span of 14 bases. The CDR3 loop spans 16 amino acids. Libraries were prepared by immunoSEQ multiplex PCR; TCRdb keeps only in-frame clonotypes and omits some of them. The sample has about 46,000 clones, 85% to 95% seen once; the top ten hold 2% to 2.5%. The V call is TRBV6-5, the J call TRBJ1-4; unclear D gene. The sequenced sample was PBMCs, obtained from a glioma patient whose treatment included an IDH1 peptide vaccine. The sequence was collected from a man aged 45 to 65 with glioma. In DNA, the CDR3 is TGTGCCAGCAGTTACGTTGGCCGCGGAATTAATGAAAAACTGTTTTTT. The encoded protein is CASSYVGRGINEKLFF.